A selection of T cell receptor beta chains follows, all from one sample in a study of T cell repertoires in cytomegalovirus infection. TCRdb reanalysed the reads using MiXCR and keeps one entry per CDR3 protein. The sample consists of roughly 100,000 distinct CDR3 sequences, about 15% of them appearing once. Sequencing was performed on PBMCs. These receptor sequences come from a human donor in good health (CMV status not recorded). Some clones in this sample may be carry-over from other donors' samples. Both conserved end residues are trimmed from each CDR3. Not every row has a clone size; where given, it reads once, few, many or a size class.

>TRBJ1-2|TRBV7-9|few
ASGLVNSGYT
>TRBJ2-5|TRBV4-2|many
ASSPRASQETQY
>TRBJ1-5|TRBV30|-
AWSTGDYSNQPQH
>TRBJ2-1|TRBV28|-
ASSTARGSYNEQF
>TRBJ1-5|TRBV7-8|-
ASSSEGVLSNQPQH
>TRBJ1-2|TRBV2|-
ASSEGTNYGYT
>TRBJ2-7|TRBV3-1|-
ASSQGPGAREQY
>TRBJ2-3|TRBV29-1|many
SVEAWASTDTQY
>TRBJ1-1|TRBV15|few
ATSDRTEGEAF
>TRBJ1-1|TRBV5-4|few
ASSLQGRGNTEAF
>TRBJ2-5|TRBV4-1|many
ASSQVTGSQETQY
>TRBJ1-6|TRBV5-5|-
ASSLLRGDSPLH
>TRBJ2-6|TRBV10-3|-
AISEYGGSGANVLT
>TRBJ1-1|TRBV7-2|many
ASSGPGLNTEAF
>TRBJ2-3|TRBV20-1|few
SGGTSGLLDTQY
>TRBJ2-1|TRBV6-5|few
ASTQGDEQF
>TRBJ2-7|TRBV5-1|few
ASSRGTEPYEQY
>TRBJ2-2|TRBV5-3|few
ASSPYLDLRELF
>TRBJ2-3|TRBV2|-
ASKNTDTQY
>TRBJ2-7|TRBV7-3|-
ASSSTPSGEQY
>TRBJ2-7|TRBV7-3|many
ASSLVGGNEQY
>TRBJ1-2|TRBV12-3/TRBV12-4|many
ASSYRDGSFGYGYT
>TRBJ1-6|TRBV18|-
ASSPWKGGDSPLH
>TRBJ1-3|TRBV7-2|many
ASSFPTAGNTIY
>TRBJ1-1|TRBV12-3/TRBV12-4|few
ASSLLRGGTEAF
>TRBJ1-2|TRBV7-2|many
ASSLEVNGGYGYT
>TRBJ1-1|TRBV5-4|many
ASSSVFRGAAAF
>TRBJ1-1|TRBV7-6|once
ASSLAGGATEAF
>TRBJ2-3|TRBV5-1|few
ASSLAQGATDTQY
>TRBJ2-2|TRBV7-9|many
ASSTGQGGQQNTGELF
>TRBJ1-2|TRBV7-8|many
ASSLGPGNYGYT
>TRBJ1-2|TRBV4-3|-
ASSQDMDRGVLTPRGYT
>TRBJ1-2|TRBV4-3|-
ASSQRSGGASGYT
>TRBJ2-3|TRBV7-2|many
ASSSGTGVTDTQY
>TRBJ2-1|TRBV4-1|once
ASSQDRSGDEQF
>TRBJ1-5|TRBV12-3/TRBV12-4|few
ASSFAEIQPQH
>TRBJ2-5|TRBV7-9|many
ASSIQETQY
>TRBJ2-2|TRBV7-3|many
ASSLGQTGELF
>TRBJ2-6|TRBV7-2|many
ASSLVPIPSGANVLT
>TRBJ2-1|TRBV6-2/TRBV6-3|many
ASSRLAGEIEQF
>TRBJ2-5|TRBV6-5|many
ASSYSARGTQY
>TRBJ1-2|TRBV29-1|-
SVCTVQGARGGYT
>TRBJ2-5|TRBV28|-
ASRSTGGEETQY
>TRBJ2-5|TRBV29-1|few
SVDPGGETQY
>TRBJ2-7|TRBV7-2|many
ASSLARSEQY
>TRBJ1-1|TRBV29-1|few
SAYRNTEAF
>TRBJ1-2|TRBV5-6|few
ASSIGRNGYT
>TRBJ2-7|TRBV10-3|few
AISEFRGAYEQY
>TRBJ2-6|TRBV7-2|many
ASSPTGPPWVPGANVLT
>TRBJ1-2|TRBV12-3/TRBV12-4|few
ASSQTYSNAPGTGTGYT
>TRBJ2-5|TRBV28|many
ASSTPDEGQETQY
>TRBJ2-5|TRBV10-3|many
AISESEGQGMRETQY
>TRBJ1-2|TRBV24-1|many
ATSESGTKDYGYT
>TRBJ1-5|TRBV7-2|many
ASSNSWAAPGNQPQH
>TRBJ1-2|TRBV10-3|-
AISEFVRVPNYGYT